This is a list of T cell receptor beta chains from one sample in a study of cytomegalovirus exposure and HLA in healthy donors. Profiling relied on immunoSEQ multiplex PCR, and the TCRdb table lists in-frame clones only, not all of them. The table lists 150,000 or so clones, 74% of them singletons. The sample was PBMCs. These receptors were collected from a man aged 25-40 years in good health and CMV-seronegative. Both conserved end residues are part of each CDR3. A D gene is named only where the DNA matches it firmly. Expanded clones are given a class, and other clones once, few, many or no size at all.

>TRBJ2-5|NA|12|TRBD2|TRBV12-5
CASMGLGETQYF
TGTGCTAGTATGGGACTAGGGGAGACCCAGTACTTC
>TRBJ1-1|NA|14|NA|TRBV10-3
CAIRLDSIEREAFF
TGTGCCATCAGACTGGACAGCATAGAACGTGAAGCTTTCTTT
>TRBJ1-2|NA|14|TRBD1|TRBV4-2
CASSQQMTGSGYTF
TGTGCCAGCAGCCAACAAATGACAGGGAGTGGCTACACCTTC
>TRBJ2-7|once|14|TRBD2|TRBV29-1
CSVEGAGTNYEQYF
TGCAGCGTTGAAGGGGCAGGGACTAACTACGAGCAGTACTTC
>TRBJ1-2|NA|16|TRBD1|TRBV4-3
CASSQEQGVILYGYTF
TGCGCCAGCAGCCAGGAACAGGGGGTTATATTGTATGGCTACACCTTC
>TRBJ2-7|NA|18|TRBD1|TRBV11-1
CASSYPGRDRTGTYEQYF
TGTGCCAGCAGCTACCCGGGGCGGGACAGGACGGGGACCTACGAGCAGTACTTC
>TRBJ2-1|NA|16|NA|TRBV7-9
CASSLGAGASINEQFF
TGTGCCAGCAGCTTAGGTGCGGGGGCCTCAATCAATGAGCAGTTCTTC
>TRBJ1-5|NA|12|NA|TRBV19
CASSPRDQPQHF
TGTGCCAGTAGTCCGCGAGATCAGCCCCAGCATTTT
>TRBJ2-3|NA|13|TRBD2|TRBV7-9
CASSLPGLGAEYF
TGTGCCAGCAGCCTCCCGGGACTAGGGGCGGAGTATTTT
>TRBJ2-7|NA|16|TRBD1|TRBV5-6
CASSFGQGLPSYEQYF
TGTGCCAGCAGTTTTGGACAGGGACTCCCCTCCTACGAGCAGTACTTC
>TRBJ2-7|NA|11|NA|TRBV27
CATKNIYEQYF
TGTGCCACCAAAAACATCTACGAGCAGTACTTC
>TRBJ2-5|NA|16|TRBD1|TRBV29-1
CSVDDRGDLSRETQYF
TGCAGCGTAGATGACAGGGGGGACCTCTCAAGGGAGACCCAGTACTTC
>TRBJ1-1|NA|13|NA|TRBV6-6
CASSYPQGTEAFF
TGTGCCAGCAGTTACCCTCAGGGCACTGAAGCTTTCTTT
>TRBJ1-5|once|14|TRBD1|TRBV28
CASSPTGGRQPQHF
TGTGCCAGCAGCCCTACAGGGGGCCGGCAGCCCCAGCATTTT
>TRBJ2-3|few|15|TRBD2|TRBV6-4
CASSESGGGTDTQYF
TGTGCCAGCAGTGAAAGCGGGGGTGGCACAGATACGCAGTATTTT
>TRBJ1-1|NA|15|NA|TRBV7-2
CASSLGGVRNTEAFF
TGTGCCAGCAGCTTAGGGGGGGTTCGGAACACTGAAGCTTTCTTT
>TRBJ1-4|NA|15|TRBD1|TRBV28
CASSSQGTDNEKLFF
TGTGCCAGCAGTTCACAGGGGACGGATAATGAAAAACTGTTTTTT
>TRBJ2-2|NA|19|TRBD2|TRBV5-4
CASSPGGSGGAHNTGELFF
TGTGCCAGCAGCCCAGGGGGTAGCGGGGGGGCACACAACACCGGGGAGCTGTTTTTT
>TRBJ2-3|NA|14|NA|TRBV9
CASSETGVTDTQYF
TGTGCCAGCAGCGAGACAGGAGTCACAGATACGCAGTATTTT
>TRBJ2-3|NA|15|TRBD2|TRBV6-4
CASSDGGGGADTQYF
TGTGCCAGCAGTGACGGGGGGGGAGGGGCAGATACGCAGTATTTT
>TRBJ2-1|NA|12|TRBD1|TRBV6-5
CATIRDRESEFF
TGTGCCACCATCCGGGACAGGGAAAGTGAGTTCTTC
>TRBJ2-7|NA|12|NA|TRBV7-9
CASSLEGDEQYF
TGTGCCAGCAGCTTAGAGGGGGACGAGCAGTACTTC